A single T cell receptor beta chain is shown here with its context. The antigen is not known. Germline V gene sequence: CDR1 GTSNPN, CDR2 SVGIG (reference sequence). The CDR3 is made up of 12 amino acids. Trimming cost V 0 bases and J 5 bases, with 7 bases left between them. The source of the sample is a study of beta chain features in type 1 diabetes. Study-wide points: In the patient group, naive, central memory and Treg TCRB repertoires seemed more alike than in the healthy donor group. Type 1 diabetes patients showed a moderate but significant shortening of TCRB CDR3s in all four CD4+ subsets.

It was one heparinised blood draw, averaging around 100 mL, that each donor gave. The purity of all sorted populations exceeded 98%. The sequenced template was cDNA made from the entire isolated RNA. Naive, central memory and regulatory T cell samples yielded around 3.5 million reads on average. The data were produced by immunoSEQ multiplex PCR, yet TCRdb's version contains in-frame clones alone and is incomplete. Of about 140,000 clones in the sample, about an eighth were seen once. The gene calls are TRBV30 and TRBJ1-2, with no clear D. Material: central memory CD4+ T cells from blood. The TCR originated in a man between 18 and 35 years old with type 1 diabetes. The CDR3 reads CAWSVGGYGYTF. CDR3 in DNA: TGTGCCTGGAGTGTTGGCGGGTATGGCTACACCTTC.